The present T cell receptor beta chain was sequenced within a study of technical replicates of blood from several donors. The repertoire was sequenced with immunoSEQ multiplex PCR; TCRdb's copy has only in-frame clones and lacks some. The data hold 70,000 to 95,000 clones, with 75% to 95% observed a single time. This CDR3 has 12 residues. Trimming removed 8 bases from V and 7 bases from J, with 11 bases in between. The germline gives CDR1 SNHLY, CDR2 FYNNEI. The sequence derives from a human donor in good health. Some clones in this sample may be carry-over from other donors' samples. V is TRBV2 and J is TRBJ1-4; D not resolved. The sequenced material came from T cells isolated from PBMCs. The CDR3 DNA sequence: TGTGCCAGCGGATCGGGGTTTGAAAAACTGTTTTTT. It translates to CASGSGFEKLFF.